One sample yielded the 25 T cell receptor beta chains listed below, sequenced in a study of T cell clones after liver transplantation. Here immunoSEQ multiplex PCR was the method, and the copy in TCRdb shows in-frame clones only, minus some. Of about 51,000 clones in the sample, 86% were seen once. The sequencing here drew on CD8+ T cells from blood, taken 12 months after liver transplant. Receptors originate from a human patient who received a liver transplant. Some T cells may possibly be graft donor cells.

The CDR3 is CASSGNRGRTDTQYF. In nucleotides, the CDR3 is TGTGCCAGCAGTGGGAATAGGGGCCGCACAGATACGCAGTATTTT. The V gene is TRBV2, the J gene TRBJ2-3; D is perhaps TRBD1 (5 bases). V gave up 4 bases and J gave up 1 base, with 12 bases separating them. The germline V gene encodes CDR1 SNHLY and CDR2 FYNNEI. The CDR3 has 15 amino acids.

V and J are TRBV5-1 and TRBJ1-1; D is unresolved. Per germline, CDR1 SGHRS and CDR2 YFSETQ. The CDR3 totals 14 residues. With 0 bases removed from V and 1 base from J, the gap between germline ends came to 7 bases. Here the CDR3 reads CASSLAGKNTEAFF. Written as DNA, the CDR3 is TGCGCCAGCAGCTTGGCCGGGAAGAACACTGAAGCTTTCTTT.

CDR3 protein: CASSQTLAGAETQYF. For the CDR3, the DNA is TGTGCCAGCAGTCAAACCCTAGCGGGAGCGGAGACCCAGTACTTC. The chain joins TRBV7-9 to TRBJ2-5, with TRBD2 matching over 10 bases. From germline, CDR1 is SEHNR and CDR2 FQNEAQ (reference sequence). The V and J ends lost 6 bases and 5 bases, in that order; junction bases with no gene match: 9. The CDR3 sequence is 15 residues long.

This chain uses TRBV4-2 with TRBJ2-2; 10 nucleotides align to TRBD2. V was clipped by 0 bases and J by 6 bases; unmatched bases: 7. The CDR3 consists of 17 residues. Germline CDR1 is LGHNA and CDR2 is YNFKEQ. This CDR3 is CASSQDPDSGRSGELFF. CDR3 coding DNA: TGTGCCAGCAGCCAAGATCCGGATAGCGGGAGGTCCGGGGAGCTGTTTTTT.

The chain has TRBV28 and TRBJ2-1; the D call may be TRBD1 or TRBD2 (5 bases each). This CDR3 is 15 amino acids long. The V end was cut by 3 bases, the J end by 4 bases, with 13 bases between. Germline CDR1 MDHEN, CDR2 SYDVKM. In nucleotides, the CDR3 is TGTGCCAGCAGTTTGGGGACCCGACCTTACAATGAGCAGTTCTTC. Residues: CASSLGTRPYNEQFF.

This clone has only a few counts. The rearrangement joins TRBV10-3 to TRBJ2-1, with 10 bases fitting TRBD2. This CDR3 is built from 18 residues. J lost 2 bases, V lost 7 bases, and 14 bases had no gene match. CDR1 is ENHRY and CDR2 is SYGVKD in the germline V gene. The chain's CDR3 is CAIKVEAGGPGTYNEQFF. The CDR3 DNA is TGTGCCATCAAAGTAGAAGCGGGAGGGCCGGGAACCTACAATGAGCAGTTCTTC.

The rearrangement uses TRBV28 and TRBJ1-1; 7 bases match TRBD1. Germline lookup yields CDR1 MDHEN and CDR2 SYDVKM. V lost 6 bases, J lost 5 bases, and 15 bases stayed unmatched. The CDR3 sequence is 16 residues long. The CDR3 DNA reads TGTGCCAGCAGGGGGGATGGGACAGACCTTGAGACTGAAGCTTTCTTT. It codes for CASRGDGTDLETEAFF.

CDR3 in amino acids: CASSDRVRFNEQFF. The CDR3 DNA sequence: TGTGCCAGCAGCGACAGGGTCAGGTTCAATGAGCAGTTCTTC. The rearrangement links TRBV7-9 to TRBJ2-1, with 7 bases identical to TRBD1. This CDR3 spans 14 amino acids. The V segment lost 5 bases and the J segment 6 bases; nucleotides outside the gene matches: 7. Germline V gene data show CDR1 as SEHNR and CDR2 as FQNEAQ (reference sequence).

The CDR3 loop reads CATSRDQGANYGYTF. CDR3 in DNA: TGTGCCACCAGCAGAGATCAGGGAGCTAACTATGGCTACACCTTC. This sequence joins TRBV15 and TRBJ1-2; tentatively, D is TRBD1 (5 bases). Trimming stripped 0 bases from V and 0 bases from J, with 8 bases between. Germline CDR1 reads LNHNV; CDR2 reads YYDKDF (reference sequence). CDR3 length equals 15 residues.

In DNA form, the CDR3 reads TGTGCCAGCAGTTTTGCGGGGGGGCCTGAAGCTTTCTTT. The encoded protein is CASSFAGGPEAFF. V is TRBV27 and J is TRBJ1-1; D might be TRBD1 (6 bases). Between the trimmed V and J ends, which lost 3 bases and 6 bases, there was a span of 11 bases. The CDR3 consists of 13 residues. Looked up from germline, CDR1 is MNHEY and CDR2 is SMNVEV (reference sequence).

This rearrangement joins TRBV19 to TRBJ1-4, with 8 positions matching TRBD1. CDR1 is LNHDA and CDR2 is SQIVND in the germline V gene (reference sequence). After removal of 5 bases from V and 8 bases from J, the junction contained 19 bases not matched to a gene. The CDR3 spans 18 residues. The CDR3 bases are TGTGCCAGTAGTCTGAGGGCAGGGGGCATCGGGGTAGAAGAAAAACTGTTTTTT. Encoded protein: CASSLRAGGIGVEEKLFF.

V gene TRBV9 combines with J gene TRBJ1-3; D is possibly TRBD1 (5 bases). The germline CDR1 and CDR2 sequences are SGDLS and YYNGEE. This CDR3 comprises 15 residues. V lost 4 bases and J lost 0, with 11 bases in between. CDR3 region: CASSPWDGSGNTIYF. CDR3 bases: TGTGCCAGCAGCCCATGGGACGGCTCTGGAAACACCATATATTTT.

The genes are TRBV28 and TRBJ1-5; tentative D call: TRBD1 (5 bases). CDR1 is MDHEN and CDR2 is SYDVKM in the germline V gene. V was clipped by 3 bases and J by 6 bases, with 12 bases between them. The CDR3 is 14 residues long. The CDR3 nucleotides read TGTGCCAGCAGTTTTCTATTGGGGGGTCAGCCCCAGCATTTT. Translating gives CASSFLLGGQPQHF.

The chain combines TRBV4-1 with TRBJ2-2; 11 bases fit TRBD2. V lost 4 bases, J lost 8 bases, and 9 bases stayed unmatched. CDR1 and CDR2 (germline): MGHRA, YSYEKL. The CDR3 is made up of 16 amino acids. The CDR3 here is CASSRVAGGGSGELFF. The CDR3 region has the DNA TGCGCCAGCAGCCGGGTAGCGGGAGGGGGTTCAGGGGAGCTGTTTTTT.

The chain carries TRBV6-5 and TRBJ2-1; the match to TRBD1 covers 7 bases. Trimming cost V 8 bases and J 3 bases; bases outside gene matches: 10. Per the germline V gene, CDR1 is MNHEY and CDR2 is SVGAGI. The CDR3 runs 15 residues. CDR3 region: CASSLGAGGYNEQFF. The CDR3 DNA follows: TGTGCCAGCTCCCTCGGGGCAGGGGGCTACAATGAGCAGTTCTTC.

The chain joins TRBV5-1 to TRBJ2-7; D is possibly TRBD2 (6 bases). Germline-derived CDR1 and CDR2 are SGHRS and YFSETQ. There are 11 residues in the CDR3. V lost 4 bases, J lost 13 bases, and 15 bases lay in between. This CDR3 reads CASSPVGLGYF. CDR3 bases: TGCGCCAGCAGCCCCGTGGGACTGGGATACTTC.

The CDR3 reads CASRPQGVTQYF. Written as DNA, the CDR3 is TGTGCCAGCAGACCACAGGGGGTGACGCAGTATTTT. This rearrangement joins TRBV28 to TRBJ2-3, with 8 bases that match TRBD1. The CDR3 length is 12 residues. Germline CDR1 reads MDHEN; CDR2 reads SYDVKM. Trimming took 6 bases from V and 9 from J; bases not matched to a gene: 5.

This chain uses TRBV29-1 with TRBJ2-1, with D perhaps matching TRBD1 (6 bases). The germline V and J ends were trimmed by 3 bases and 8 bases, with 8 bases remaining between them. Per the germline V gene, CDR1 is SQVTM and CDR2 is ANQGSEA. The CDR3 is 11 residues long. The CDR3 is CSVDRGYEQFF. The DNA of the CDR3 is TGCAGCGTTGACAGGGGTTATGAGCAGTTCTTC.

The chain couples TRBV6-1 to TRBJ2-2; D gene ambiguous. In germline, CDR1 is MNHNS, CDR2 SASEGT. V was trimmed by 3 bases and J by 3 bases, leaving 11 bases between them. The CDR3 covers 15 residues. The CDR3 coding sequence is TGTGCCAGCAGTGAGCAAGGGTGGCACACCGGGGAGCTGTTTTTT. Its protein is CASSEQGWHTGELFF.

V usage is TRBV25-1 and J usage is TRBJ2-5; D is possibly TRBD2 (6 bases). V gave up 5 bases and J gave up 2 bases, with 12 bases separating them. Germline V gene lookup returns CDR1 MGHDK and CDR2 SYGVNS. This CDR3 spans 14 amino acids. In DNA form, the CDR3 reads TGTGCCAGCAGTAACTGGGGGGAACAAGAGACCCAGTACTTC. It encodes CASSNWGEQETQYF.

CDR3 sequence reads: CAWSAGQEAFF. The CDR3 DNA follows: TGTGCCTGGAGTGCAGGACAAGAAGCTTTCTTT. The chain recombines TRBV30 with TRBJ1-1; perhaps TRBD1 as D (5 bases). The germline gives CDR1 GTSNPN, CDR2 SVGIG (reference sequence). This CDR3 is built from 11 residues. With 1 base removed from V and 8 bases from J, the gap between germline ends came to 8 bases. Complete variable domain (other parts from reference TRBV30 and TRBJ1-1): SQTIHQWPATLVQPVGSPLSLECTVEGTSNPNLYWYRQAAGRGLQLLFYSVGIGQISSEVPQNLSASRPQDRQFILSSKKLLLSDSGFYLCAWSAGQEAFFGQGTRLTVV.

The V gene is TRBV27, the J gene TRBJ2-3; 11 bases are shared with TRBD1. V was clipped by 2 bases and J by 0 bases; unmatched bases: 1. The CDR3 is 16 amino acids. Germline values: CDR1 MNHEY, CDR2 SMNVEV (reference sequence). Written as DNA, the CDR3 is TGTGCCAGCAGTTTAGGGACAGGGGGAAGCACAGATACGCAGTATTTT. Translated: CASSLGTGGSTDTQYF.

V gene TRBV6-5 combines with J gene TRBJ2-1; 7 bases map to TRBD2. V lost 3 bases to trimming and J lost 7 bases; unmatched junction nucleotides: 6. Germline CDR1 is MNHEY and CDR2 is SVGAGI. The CDR3 has 14 amino acids. CDR3 in amino acids: CASSYSAGENEQFF. The CDR3 DNA is TGTGCCAGCAGTTATTCGGCGGGAGAAAATGAGCAGTTCTTC.

In its sample, this clone was seen once. The genes are TRBV5-1 and TRBJ2-7; D remains unclear. The germline V and J ends were trimmed by 4 bases and 3 bases, with 14 bases remaining between them. This CDR3 has 14 residues. Per germline, CDR1 SGHRS and CDR2 YFSETQ. Here the CDR3 DNA reads TGCGCCAGCAGCCTCTACCCTTCTGACTACGAGCAGTACTTC. Amino acids: CASSLYPSDYEQYF.

This rearrangement joins TRBV13 to TRBJ2-7, with a possible D match to TRBD1 (6 bases). The CDR3 runs to 14 residues. Trimming left V 2 bases short and J 3 bases short, with 11 bases between. The germline CDR1 and CDR2 sequences are PRHDT and FYEKMQ (reference sequence). CDR3 amino acids: CASSLRDTDYEQYF. CDR3 DNA: TGTGCCAGCAGCTTAAGGGACACCGACTACGAGCAGTACTTC. Drawing the rest from reference TRBV13 and TRBJ2-7, the complete variable domain is AAGVIQSPRHLIKEKRETATLKCYPIPRHDTVYWYQQGPGQDPQFLISFYEKMQSDKGSIPDRFSAQQFSDYHSELNMSSLELGDSALYFCASSLRDTDYEQYFGPGTRLTVT.